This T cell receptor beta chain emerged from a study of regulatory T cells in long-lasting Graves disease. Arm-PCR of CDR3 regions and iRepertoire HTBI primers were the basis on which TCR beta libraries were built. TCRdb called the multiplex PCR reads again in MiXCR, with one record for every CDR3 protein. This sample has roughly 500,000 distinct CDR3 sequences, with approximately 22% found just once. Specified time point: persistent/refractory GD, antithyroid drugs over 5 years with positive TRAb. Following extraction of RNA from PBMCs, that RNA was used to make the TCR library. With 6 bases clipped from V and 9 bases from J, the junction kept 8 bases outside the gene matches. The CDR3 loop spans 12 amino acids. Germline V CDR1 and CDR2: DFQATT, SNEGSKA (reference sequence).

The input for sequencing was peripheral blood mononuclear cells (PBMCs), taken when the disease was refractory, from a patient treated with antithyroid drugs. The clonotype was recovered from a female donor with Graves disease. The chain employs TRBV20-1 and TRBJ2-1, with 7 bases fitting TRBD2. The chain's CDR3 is CSAQRAGVEQFF. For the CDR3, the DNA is TGCAGTGCCCAACGGGCGGGGGTTGAGCAGTTCTTC.